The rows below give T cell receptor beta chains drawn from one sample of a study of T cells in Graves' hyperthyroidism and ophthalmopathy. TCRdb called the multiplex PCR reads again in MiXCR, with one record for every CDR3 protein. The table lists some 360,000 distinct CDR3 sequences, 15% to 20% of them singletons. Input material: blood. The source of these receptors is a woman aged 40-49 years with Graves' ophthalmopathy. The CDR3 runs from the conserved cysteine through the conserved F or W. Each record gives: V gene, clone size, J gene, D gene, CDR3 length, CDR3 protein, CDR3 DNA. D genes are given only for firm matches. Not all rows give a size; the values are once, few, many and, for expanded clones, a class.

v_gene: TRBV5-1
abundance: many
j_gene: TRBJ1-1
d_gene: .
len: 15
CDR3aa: CASSLDVARNTEAFF
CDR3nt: TGCGCCAGCAGCTTGGATGTGGCCCGGAACACTGAAGCTTTCTTT

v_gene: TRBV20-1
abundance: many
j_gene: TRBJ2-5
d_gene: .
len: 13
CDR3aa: CSAPRLGEETQYF
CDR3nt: TGCAGTGCCCCTCGACTAGGCGAAGAGACCCAGTACTTC

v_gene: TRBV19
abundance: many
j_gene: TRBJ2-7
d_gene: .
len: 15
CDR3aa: CASSIGPRESYEQYF
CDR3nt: TGTGCCAGTAGTATTGGACCACGGGAGTCCTACGAGCAGTACTTC

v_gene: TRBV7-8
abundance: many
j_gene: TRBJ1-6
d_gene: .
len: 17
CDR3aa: CASSPASWGSYNSPLHF
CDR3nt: TGTGCCAGCAGCCCCGCGAGCTGGGGCTCCTATAATTCACCCCTCCACTTT

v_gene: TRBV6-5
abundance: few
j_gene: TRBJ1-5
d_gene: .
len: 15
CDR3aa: CASSYGPRRNQPQHF
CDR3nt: TGTGCCAGCAGTTACGGGCCGCGGCGAAATCAGCCCCAGCATTTT

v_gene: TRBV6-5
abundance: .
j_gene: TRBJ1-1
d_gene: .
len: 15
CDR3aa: CASSYNILMNTEAFF
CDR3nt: TGTGCCAGCAGTTACAATATTCTCATGAACACTGAAGCTTTCTTT

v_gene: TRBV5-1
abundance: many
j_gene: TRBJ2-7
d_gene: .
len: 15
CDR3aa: CASSLDRSGSYEQYF
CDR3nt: TGCGCCAGCAGCTTGGATCGTAGCGGATCCTACGAGCAGTACTTC

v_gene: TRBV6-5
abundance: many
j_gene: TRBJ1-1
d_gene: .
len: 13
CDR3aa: CASLTAMNTEAFF
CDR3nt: TGTGCCAGCTTGACCGCAATGAACACTGAAGCTTTCTTT

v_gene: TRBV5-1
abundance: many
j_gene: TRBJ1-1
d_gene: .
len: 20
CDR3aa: CASSIGLAGGRGRVNTEAFF
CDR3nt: TGCGCCAGCAGCATCGGACTAGCGGGAGGGAGAGGCAGGGTGAACACTGAAGCTTTCTTT

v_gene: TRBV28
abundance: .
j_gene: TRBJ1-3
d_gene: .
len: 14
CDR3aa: CASSLRIRGNTIYF
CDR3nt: TGTGCCAGCAGTTTAAGGATTAGAGGAAACACCATATATTTT

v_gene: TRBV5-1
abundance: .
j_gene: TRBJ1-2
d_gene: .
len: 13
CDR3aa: CASRNSVADGYTF
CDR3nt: TGCGCCAGCAGAAATTCGGTGGCGGATGGCTACACCTTC

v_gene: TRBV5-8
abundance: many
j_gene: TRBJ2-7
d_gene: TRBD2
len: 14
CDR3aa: CASSPSGSLFEQYF
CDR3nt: TGTGCCAGCAGTCCGAGCGGGAGCCTCTTCGAGCAGTACTTC

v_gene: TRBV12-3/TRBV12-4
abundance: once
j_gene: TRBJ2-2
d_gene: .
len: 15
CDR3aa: CASSLPGVVVGELFF
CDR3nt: TGTGCCAGCAGTTTACCAGGGGTGGTGGTCGGGGAGCTGTTTTTT

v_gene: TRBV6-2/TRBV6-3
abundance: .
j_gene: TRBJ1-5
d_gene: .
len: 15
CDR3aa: CASRPDSVGNQPQHF
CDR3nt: TGTGCCAGCAGGCCCGACAGTGTGGGCAATCAGCCCCAGCATTTT

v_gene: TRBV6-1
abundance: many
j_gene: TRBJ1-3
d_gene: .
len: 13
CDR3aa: CAVGGASGNTIYF
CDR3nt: TGTGCCGTCGGGGGAGCCTCTGGAAACACCATATATTTT

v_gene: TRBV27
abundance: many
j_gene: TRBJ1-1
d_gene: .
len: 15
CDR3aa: CASSLEMLFNTEAFF
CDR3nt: TGTGCCAGCAGTTTAGAAATGTTATTCAACACTGAAGCTTTCTTT

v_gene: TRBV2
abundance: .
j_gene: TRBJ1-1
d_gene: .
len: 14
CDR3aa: CAGSSQAGSTEAFF
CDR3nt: TGTGCCGGCAGTTCGCAGGCTGGGTCCACTGAAGCTTTCTTT

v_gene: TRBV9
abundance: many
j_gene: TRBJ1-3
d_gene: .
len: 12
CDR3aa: CASSVAGNTIYF
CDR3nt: TGTGCCAGCAGCGTAGCTGGAAACACCATATATTTT

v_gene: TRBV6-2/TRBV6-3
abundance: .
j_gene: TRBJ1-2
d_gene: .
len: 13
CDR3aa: CASSYYRTYGYTF
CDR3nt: TGTGCCAGCAGTTACTACAGGACCTATGGCTACACCTTC

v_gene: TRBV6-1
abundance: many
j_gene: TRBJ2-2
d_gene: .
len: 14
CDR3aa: CASRTPGGLGELFF
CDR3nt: TGTGCCAGCAGGACGCCCGGGGGATTGGGGGAGCTGTTTTTT

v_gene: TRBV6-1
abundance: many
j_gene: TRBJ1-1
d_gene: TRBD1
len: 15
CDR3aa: CASSLQDRMNTEAFF
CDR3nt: TGTGCCAGCAGCCTACAGGACAGGATGAACACTGAAGCTTTCTTT

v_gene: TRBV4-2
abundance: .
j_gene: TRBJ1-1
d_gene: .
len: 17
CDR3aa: CASSQDYREVGNTEAFF
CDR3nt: TGTGCCAGCAGCCAAGATTACCGGGAGGTGGGCAACACTGAAGCTTTCTTT

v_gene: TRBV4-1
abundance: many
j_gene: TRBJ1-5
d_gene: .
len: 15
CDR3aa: CASSQAGAANQPQHF
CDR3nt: TGCGCCAGCAGCCAAGCAGGGGCCGCCAATCAGCCCCAGCATTTT

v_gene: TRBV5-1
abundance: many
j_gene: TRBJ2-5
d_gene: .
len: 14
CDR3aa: CASSTPEYQETQYF
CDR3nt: TGCGCCAGCAGCACCCCCGAGTACCAAGAGACCCAGTACTTC

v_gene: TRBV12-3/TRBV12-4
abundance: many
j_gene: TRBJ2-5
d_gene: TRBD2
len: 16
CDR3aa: CASSLMLAGYQETQYF
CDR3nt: TGTGCCAGCAGTTTAATGCTAGCGGGATACCAAGAGACCCAGTACTTC

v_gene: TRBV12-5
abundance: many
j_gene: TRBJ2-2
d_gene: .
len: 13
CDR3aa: CASGFRGSGELFF
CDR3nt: TGTGCTAGTGGTTTCAGGGGCTCCGGGGAGCTGTTTTTT

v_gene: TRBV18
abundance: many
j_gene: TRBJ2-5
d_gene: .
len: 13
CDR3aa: CASSPQPRETQYF
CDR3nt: TGTGCCAGCTCACCACAACCTCGGGAGACCCAGTACTTC

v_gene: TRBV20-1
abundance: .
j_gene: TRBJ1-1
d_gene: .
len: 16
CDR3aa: CSDWRGKGVLNTEAFF
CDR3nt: TGCAGTGACTGGAGGGGGAAGGGGGTCCTGAACACTGAAGCTTTCTTT

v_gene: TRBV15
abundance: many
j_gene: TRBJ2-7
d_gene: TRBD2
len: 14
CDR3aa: CATSQGSGSLRQYF
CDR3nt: TGTGCCACCAGCCAAGGTAGCGGGAGCCTGAGGCAGTACTTC

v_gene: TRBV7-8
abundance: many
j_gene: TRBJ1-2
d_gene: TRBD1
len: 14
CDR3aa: CASSTRTGADGYTF
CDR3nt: TGTGCCAGCAGCACGCGGACAGGGGCCGACGGCTACACCTTC

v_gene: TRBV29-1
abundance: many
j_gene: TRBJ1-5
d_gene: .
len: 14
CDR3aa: CSVLGGNSGQPQHF
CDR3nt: TGCAGCGTTCTGGGCGGGAACTCCGGGCAGCCCCAGCATTTT

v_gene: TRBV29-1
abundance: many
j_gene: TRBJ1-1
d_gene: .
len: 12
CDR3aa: CSVPNPGPEAFF
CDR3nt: TGCAGCGTCCCCAACCCGGGACCTGAAGCTTTCTTT

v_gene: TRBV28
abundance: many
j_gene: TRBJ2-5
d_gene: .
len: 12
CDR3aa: CASRQAGETQYF
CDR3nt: TGTGCCAGCCGTCAAGCTGGAGAGACCCAGTACTTC

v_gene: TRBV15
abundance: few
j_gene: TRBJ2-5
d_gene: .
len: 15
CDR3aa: CATSRVTGFQETQYF
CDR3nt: TGTGCCACCAGCAGAGTAACGGGGTTCCAAGAGACCCAGTACTTC

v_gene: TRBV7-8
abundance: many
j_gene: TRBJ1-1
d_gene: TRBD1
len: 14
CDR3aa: CASSLARTGFEAFF
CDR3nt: TGTGCCAGCAGCTTAGCGAGGACAGGGTTTGAAGCTTTCTTT

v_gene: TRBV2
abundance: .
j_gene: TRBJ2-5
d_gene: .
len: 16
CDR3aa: CASSPVTGRIQETQYF
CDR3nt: TGTGCCAGCAGCCCAGTTACGGGGAGGATTCAAGAGACCCAGTACTTC

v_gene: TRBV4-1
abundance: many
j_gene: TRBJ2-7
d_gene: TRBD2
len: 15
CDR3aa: CASSQTSGASYEQYF
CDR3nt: TGCGCCAGCAGCCAAACTAGCGGGGCCTCCTACGAGCAGTACTTC

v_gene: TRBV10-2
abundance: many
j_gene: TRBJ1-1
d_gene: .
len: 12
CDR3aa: CASSEKGSEAFF
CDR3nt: TGCGCCAGCAGTGAGAAGGGGAGCGAAGCTTTCTTT

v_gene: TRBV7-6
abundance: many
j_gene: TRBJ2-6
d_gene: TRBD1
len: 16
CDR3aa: CASSLGGGAGANVLTF
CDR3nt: TGTGCCAGCAGCTTAGGAGGGGGCGCTGGGGCCAACGTCCTGACTTTC

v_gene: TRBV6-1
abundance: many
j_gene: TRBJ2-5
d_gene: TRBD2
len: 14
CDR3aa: CASRSGLAAETQYF
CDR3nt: TGTGCCAGCAGAAGCGGACTAGCCGCAGAGACCCAGTACTTC

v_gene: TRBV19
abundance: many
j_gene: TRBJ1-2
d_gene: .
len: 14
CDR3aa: CASNIHGQNYGYTF
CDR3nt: TGTGCCAGTAACATCCACGGGCAGAACTATGGCTACACCTTC

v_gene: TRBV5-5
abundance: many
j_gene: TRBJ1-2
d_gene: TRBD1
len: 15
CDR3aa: CASSRTGGVSYGYTF
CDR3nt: TGTGCCAGCAGCCGGACAGGGGGCGTCAGCTATGGCTACACCTTC

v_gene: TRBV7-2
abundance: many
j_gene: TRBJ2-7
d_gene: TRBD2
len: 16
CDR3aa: CASSSAGTSFSYEQYF
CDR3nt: TGTGCCAGCAGCTCCGCCGGGACTAGTTTTTCCTACGAGCAGTACTTC